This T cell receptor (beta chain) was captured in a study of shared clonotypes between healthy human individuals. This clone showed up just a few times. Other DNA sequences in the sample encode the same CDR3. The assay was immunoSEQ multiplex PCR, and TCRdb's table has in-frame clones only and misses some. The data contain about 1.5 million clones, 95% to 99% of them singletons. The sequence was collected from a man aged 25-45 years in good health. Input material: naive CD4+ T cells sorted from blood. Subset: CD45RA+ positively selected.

In nucleotides, the CDR3 is TGTGCCAGCAGTTATCTCGGACAGACGTATGGCTACACCTTC. The encoded protein is CASSYLGQTYGYTF. The rearrangement links TRBV6-6 to TRBJ1-2, with D perhaps matching TRBD1 (6 bases). V shed 3 bases and J shed 5 bases, with 13 bases lying between them. Per germline, CDR1 MNHNY and CDR2 SVGAGI (reference sequence). The CDR3 extends over 14 amino acids.